The rows below give T cell receptor beta chains drawn from one sample of a study of identical twins. TCRdb re-analysed the 5' RACE reads in MiXCR, keeping a single row per CDR3 protein. The sample yields 1.5 million to 2 million distinct CDR3 sequences, about 32% seen once. Sequences were obtained from cord blood. All receptors come from a newborn girl in good health. Both conserved end residues are trimmed from each CDR3.

J,V,CDR3
TRBJ2-5,TRBV6-5,ASPGGVSQETQY
TRBJ2-7,TRBV2,ASSAPRDGYEQY
TRBJ2-1,TRBV20-1,SARDRFREGLTEQF
TRBJ2-5,TRBV10-3,AISGTSGRAGETQY
TRBJ1-5,TRBV7-9,ASSQSPSNQPQH
TRBJ1-2,TRBV5-1,ASSFANGDGGYT
TRBJ2-1,TRBV12-5,ASGLVAPGLDEQF
TRBJ2-7,TRBV5-1,ASSSERLAGVYEQY
TRBJ1-4,TRBV18,ASSLGTALNEKLF
TRBJ1-5,TRBV6-5,ASRTDRGGQPQH
NA,TRBV13,ASSLKVYETQY
TRBJ1-5,TRBV20-1,SANLVGAQPQH
TRBJ2-3,TRBV12-3/TRBV12-4,ASRQPGLEGDTQY
TRBJ1-5,TRBV3-1,ASSQDAGGQPQH
TRBJ2-7,TRBV5-4,ASSLSGQGLHEQY
TRBJ2-7,TRBV15,ATSSREFPYEQY
TRBJ2-1,TRBV28,ASSLTGTSGYNEQF
TRBJ1-1,TRBV4-1,ASTSKRGEAF
TRBJ2-3,TRBV11-3,ASSLDGQEGTDTQY
TRBJ2-7,TRBV7-2,ASSSTSGHAPFYEQY
TRBJ2-4,TRBV20-1,SAIAGADPYLAKNIQY
TRBJ1-1,TRBV3-1,ASSPWTFNTEAF
TRBJ1-1,TRBV10-3,AISERGANTEAF
TRBJ1-6,TRBV20-1,SARDSGGNSPLH
TRBJ2-7,TRBV7-8,ASSLTSGGSAYEQY
TRBJ2-7,TRBV2,ASTFGQITYEQY
TRBJ1-2,TRBV4-1,ASSQVIQTRNYGYT
TRBJ1-1,TRBV7-9,ASSLSRTWRNTEAF
TRBJ2-2,TRBV24-1,ATSAPASGSWTGELF
TRBJ1-5,TRBV7-2,ASSLDQGSQPQH
TRBJ1-4,TRBV6-1,ASSVQAFKLF
TRBJ2-1,TRBV3-1,ASPRTCSYDEQF
TRBJ2-5,TRBV6-5,ASSSMQGEVGQETQY
TRBJ2-5,TRBV20-1,SARLGPQETQY
TRBJ2-5,TRBV5-1,ASSGSGSWETQY
TRBJ1-6,TRBV6-2/TRBV6-3,ASSYPTGQGGSPLH
TRBJ2-2,TRBV5-1,ASSLGPDRVDTGELF
TRBJ2-7,TRBV15,ATSPLTGNEQY
TRBJ1-2,TRBV12-3/TRBV12-4,ASTRQGVNYGYT
TRBJ2-3,TRBV9,ASSVSGASSTDTQY
TRBJ1-5,TRBV30,AWTVGPNQPQH
TRBJ2-3,TRBV12-3/TRBV12-4,ASSFRGRSTDTRY
TRBJ2-7,TRBV3-1,ASSQWHRSYEQY
TRBJ2-1,TRBV6-6,ASIKRDRAYNEQF
TRBJ1-2,TRBV2,ASRQEGGYGYT
TRBJ2-7,TRBV4-1,ASSQERGREQY
TRBJ2-1,TRBV7-2,ASSLFSGGYNEQF
TRBJ2-7,TRBV6-1,ASSRGLTYEQY